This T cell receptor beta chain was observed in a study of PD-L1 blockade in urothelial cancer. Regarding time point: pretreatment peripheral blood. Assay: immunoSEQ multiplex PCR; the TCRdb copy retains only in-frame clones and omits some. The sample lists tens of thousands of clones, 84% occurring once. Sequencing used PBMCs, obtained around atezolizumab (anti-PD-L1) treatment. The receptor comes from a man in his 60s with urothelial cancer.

CDR3 amino acids: CASSQVAGGNTEAFF. The CDR3 coding sequence is TGCGCCAGCAGCCAAGTCGCAGGGGGTAACACTGAAGCTTTCTTT. The rearrangement links TRBV4-3 to TRBJ1-1, with 7 bases matching TRBD1. The CDR3 extends over 15 amino acids. CDR1 and CDR2 from the germline V gene are LGHNA and YSLEER. The junction had 4 bases not matched to a gene; V was cut back by 1 base and J by 2 bases.